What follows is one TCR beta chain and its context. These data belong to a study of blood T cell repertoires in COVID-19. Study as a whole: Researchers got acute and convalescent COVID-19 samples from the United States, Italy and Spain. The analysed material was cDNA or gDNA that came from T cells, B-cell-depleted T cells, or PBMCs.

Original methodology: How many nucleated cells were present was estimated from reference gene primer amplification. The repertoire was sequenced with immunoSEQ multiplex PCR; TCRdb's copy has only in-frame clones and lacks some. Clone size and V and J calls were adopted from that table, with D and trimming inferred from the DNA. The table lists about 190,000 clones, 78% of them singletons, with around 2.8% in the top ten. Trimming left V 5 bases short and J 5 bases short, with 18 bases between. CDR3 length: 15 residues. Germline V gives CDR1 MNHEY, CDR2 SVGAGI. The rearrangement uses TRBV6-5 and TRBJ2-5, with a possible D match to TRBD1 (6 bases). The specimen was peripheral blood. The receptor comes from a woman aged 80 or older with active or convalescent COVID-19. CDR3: CASSHRDGARETQYF. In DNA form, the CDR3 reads TGTGCCAGCAGTCACAGGGATGGGGCAAGGGAGACCCAGTACTTC.